This T cell receptor beta chain comes out of a study of CD8 T cells in Susac syndrome. Study-wide points: TCR sequencing and HLA analysis covered a relatively small number of individuals.

The V and J ends lost 0 bases and 8 bases respectively, with 24 bases between them. The CDR3 sequence is 18 residues long. CDR1 and CDR2 from the germline V gene are LGHNA and YSLEER. The authors sequenced TCR beta from blood CD8+ and CD4+ T cells. The authors reverse transcribed roughly 0.5 to 1 ug RNA with random hexamers. Amplification of TCR beta CDR3 used immunoSEQ multiplex PCR across 54 Vbeta and 13 Jbeta. TCRdb itself ran the immunoSEQ multiplex PCR reads through MiXCR, one entry per CDR3 protein. The sample gives roughly 28,000 distinct CDR3 sequences, 94% of which show up once; about 0.27% is in the top ten. With regard to this clonotype: What it binds is unknown.

Sequencing input: CD8+ T cells from PBMCs. The clonotype originates from a human donor in good health. This chain connects TRBV4-3 to TRBJ2-3; tentative D call: TRBD2 (6 bases). CDR3 protein: CASSQEVPYGGAAGTQYF. CDR3 nucleotide sequence: TGCGCCAGCAGCCAAGAAGTGCCGTATGGCGGGGCCGCTGGTACGCAGTATTTT.